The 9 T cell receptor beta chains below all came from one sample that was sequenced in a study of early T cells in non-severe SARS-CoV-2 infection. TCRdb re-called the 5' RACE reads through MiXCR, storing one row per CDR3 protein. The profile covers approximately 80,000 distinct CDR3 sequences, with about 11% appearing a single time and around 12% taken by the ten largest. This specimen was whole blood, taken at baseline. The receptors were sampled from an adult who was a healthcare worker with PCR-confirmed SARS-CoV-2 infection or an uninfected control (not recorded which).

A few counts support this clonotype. CDR3 in amino acids: CSVALTTGDNTEAFF. The CDR3 DNA reads as TGCAGCGTTGCCCTCACGACAGGAGATAACACTGAAGCTTTCTTT. V is TRBV29-1 and J is TRBJ1-1; D might be TRBD1 (6 bases). This CDR3 comprises 15 residues. Deletions cut 4 bases from V and 2 bases from J, with 17 bases between. CDR1 and CDR2 (germline): SQVTM, ANQGSEA.

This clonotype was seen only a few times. The chain's CDR3 is CASSFVEGGELFF. The CDR3 DNA reads TGTGCCAGCAGCTTCGTTGAAGGCGGGGAGCTGTTTTTT. The rearrangement joins TRBV7-9 to TRBJ2-2, with D uncertain. CDR3 length: 13 amino acids. V dropped 3 bases and J dropped 7 bases, with 9 bases sitting between them. Germline V gives CDR1 SEHNR, CDR2 FQNEAQ (reference sequence).

Here the CDR3 reads CASSLGAQNTGELFF. The CDR3 DNA reads as TGTGCCAGCAGCCTTGGGGCCCAGAACACCGGGGAGCTGTTTTTT. This sequence joins TRBV7-9 and TRBJ2-2; maybe TRBD1 (5 bases). This CDR3 comprises 15 residues. V gave up 5 bases and J gave up 1 base, with 11 bases separating them. CDR1 SEHNR and CDR2 FQNEAQ come from the germline V gene (reference sequence).

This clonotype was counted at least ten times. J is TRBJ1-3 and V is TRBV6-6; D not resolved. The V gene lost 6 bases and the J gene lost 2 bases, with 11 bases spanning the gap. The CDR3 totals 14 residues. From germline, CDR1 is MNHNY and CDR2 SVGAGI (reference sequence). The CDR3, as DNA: TGTGCCAGCAGCCTCATGAAAACTGGAAACACCATATATTTT. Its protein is CASSLMKTGNTIYF.

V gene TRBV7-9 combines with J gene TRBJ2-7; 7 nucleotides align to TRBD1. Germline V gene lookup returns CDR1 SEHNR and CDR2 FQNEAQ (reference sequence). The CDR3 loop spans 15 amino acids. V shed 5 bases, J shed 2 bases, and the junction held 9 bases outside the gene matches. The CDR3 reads CASSNSTGKPYEQYF. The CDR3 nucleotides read TGTGCCAGCAGCAATTCGACAGGGAAACCCTACGAGCAGTACTTC.

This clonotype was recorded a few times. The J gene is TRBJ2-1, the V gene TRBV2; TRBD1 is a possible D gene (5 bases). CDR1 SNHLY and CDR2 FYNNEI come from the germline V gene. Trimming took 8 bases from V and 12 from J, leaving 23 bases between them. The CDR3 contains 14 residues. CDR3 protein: CASWVAGIPSWQFF. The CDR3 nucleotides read TGTGCCAGCTGGGTGGCAGGGATCCCTTCTTGGCAGTTCTTC.

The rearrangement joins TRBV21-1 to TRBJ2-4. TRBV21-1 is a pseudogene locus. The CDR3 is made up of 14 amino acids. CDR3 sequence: CASDPISCKNIQYF. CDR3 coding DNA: TGTGCCAGCGATCCGATAAGCTGCAAAAACATTCAGTACTTC.

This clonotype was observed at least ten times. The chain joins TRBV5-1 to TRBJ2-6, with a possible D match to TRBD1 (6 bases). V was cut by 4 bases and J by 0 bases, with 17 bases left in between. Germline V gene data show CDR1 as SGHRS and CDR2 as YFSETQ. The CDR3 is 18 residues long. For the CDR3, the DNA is TGCGCCAGCAGCCACCGGACAGAGACCTTCTCTGGGGCCAACGTCCTGACTTTC. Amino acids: CASSHRTETFSGANVLTF.

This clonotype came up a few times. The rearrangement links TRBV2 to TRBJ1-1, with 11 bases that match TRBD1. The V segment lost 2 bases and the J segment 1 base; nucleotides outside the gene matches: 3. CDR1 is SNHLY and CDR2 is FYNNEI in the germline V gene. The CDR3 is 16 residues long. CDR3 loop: CASSELGTGGNTEAFF. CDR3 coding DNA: TGTGCCAGCAGTGAACTAGGGACAGGGGGGAACACTGAAGCTTTCTTT. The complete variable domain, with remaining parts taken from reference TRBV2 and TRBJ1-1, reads EPEVTQTPSHQVTQMGQEVILRCVPISNHLYFYWYRQILGQKVEFLVSFYNNEISEKSEIFDDQFSVERPDGSNFTLKIRSTKLEDSAMYFCASSELGTGGNTEAFFGQGTRLTVV.